The rows below give T cell receptor beta chains drawn from one sample of a study of Graves' ophthalmopathy and Graves' hyperthyroidism. TCRdb reprocessed the multiplex PCR reads via MiXCR and lists one record per CDR3 protein. The sample consists of about 660,000 distinct CDR3 sequences, about two fifths of them appearing once. The sample was peripheral blood. The receptors were gathered from an adult man with Graves' ophthalmopathy. The CDR3 runs from the conserved cysteine through the conserved F or W. The D gene is left open where the match is weak. Not every row has a clone size; where given, it reads once, few, many or a size class.

J: TRBJ2-7; size: many; D: TRBD2; V: TRBV11-2; DNA: TGTGCCAGCAGCTTAGAGCGGGGGATGGGACGCGGGCAGTACTTC; CDR3: CASSLERGMGRGQYF
J: TRBJ1-1; size: NA; D: NA; V: TRBV29-1; DNA: TGCAGCGTTGATCCGGGGCTGCTGACTGAAGCTTTCTTT; CDR3: CSVDPGLLTEAFF
J: TRBJ2-3; size: NA; D: TRBD2; V: TRBV5-1; DNA: TGCGCCAGCAGCCGCAATAGCGGGACTAGCACAGATACGCAGTATTTT; CDR3: CASSRNSGTSTDTQYF
J: TRBJ1-4; size: many; D: NA; V: TRBV12-3/TRBV12-4; DNA: TGTGCCAGCAGTTCGCTGGGGGGGGAAAAACTGTTTTTT; CDR3: CASSSLGGEKLFF
J: TRBJ1-2; size: NA; D: NA; V: TRBV27; DNA: TGTGCCAGCATCCGGGGTCCCTATGGCTACACCTTC; CDR3: CASIRGPYGYTF
J: TRBJ2-7; size: few; D: NA; V: TRBV12-3/TRBV12-4; DNA: TGTGCCAGCAGCGGGACCGCCTCGGGCTACGAGCAGTACTTC; CDR3: CASSGTASGYEQYF
J: TRBJ2-7; size: many; D: NA; V: TRBV7-2; DNA: TGTGCCAGCAGCTTTACAGGGAAGCCTTACGAGCAGTACTTC; CDR3: CASSFTGKPYEQYF
J: TRBJ2-5; size: many; D: TRBD2; V: TRBV2; DNA: TGTGCCAGCAGTGAAGGCGCGGGAGGGCTTGAGACCCAGTACTTC; CDR3: CASSEGAGGLETQYF
J: TRBJ1-1; size: few; D: NA; V: TRBV19; DNA: TGTGCCAGTAGTATCCCGGGGGCGCGGACTGAAGCTTTCTTT; CDR3: CASSIPGARTEAFF
J: TRBJ1-2; size: many; D: NA; V: TRBV11-3; DNA: TGTGCCAGCAGCTTAAGCTCGGACAGACCCTATGGCTACACCTTC; CDR3: CASSLSSDRPYGYTF
J: TRBJ1-1; size: many; D: TRBD1; V: TRBV20-1; DNA: TGCAGTGCCATAGGGACAGGCGGTGAGAACACTGAAGCTTTCTTT; CDR3: CSAIGTGGENTEAFF
J: TRBJ1-5; size: NA; D: NA; V: TRBV2; DNA: TGTGCCAGCAGTGACCCGTCCTCCGGGGAGACCCAGCATTTT; CDR3: CASSDPSSGETQHF
J: TRBJ1-1; size: many; D: NA; V: TRBV4-1; DNA: TGCGCCAGCAGCCAAGTAACGGTGAGCACTGAAGCTTTCTTT; CDR3: CASSQVTVSTEAFF
J: TRBJ2-2; size: few; D: NA; V: TRBV12-3/TRBV12-4; DNA: TGTGCCAGCAGTCCTATCTCAACAGGGAGGAACACCGGGGAGCTGTTTTTT; CDR3: CASSPISTGRNTGELFF
J: TRBJ1-2; size: NA; D: TRBD1; V: TRBV12-3/TRBV12-4; DNA: TGTGCCAGCAGATGGAGGACAGGGAGCTATGGCTACTCCTTC; CDR3: CASRWRTGSYGYSF
J: TRBJ1-1; size: few; D: NA; V: TRBV9; DNA: TGTGCCAGCAGCCAAAGGGGTAGCACTGAAGCTTTCTTT; CDR3: CASSQRGSTEAFF
J: TRBJ2-3; size: once; D: TRBD2; V: TRBV7-6; DNA: TGTGCCAGCAGCGCACTAGCGGGGGGGGGCACAGATACGCAGTATTTT; CDR3: CASSALAGGGTDTQYF
J: TRBJ1-5; size: NA; D: NA; V: TRBV2; DNA: TGTGCCTGGAGTGGGCAGGGACGGCAGCCCCAGCATTTT; CDR3: CAWSGQGRQPQHF
J: TRBJ1-4; size: once; D: NA; V: TRBV9; DNA: TGTGCCAGCAGCGTACGGGGGACTGAAAAACTGTTTTTT; CDR3: CASSVRGTEKLFF
J: TRBJ2-3; size: NA; D: TRBD2; V: TRBV7-9; DNA: TGTGCCAGCAGGGAGACTAGCTTGCGCACAGATACGCAGTATTTT; CDR3: CASRETSLRTDTQYF
J: TRBJ2-5; size: many; D: NA; V: TRBV7-9; DNA: TGTGCCAGCAGCTTAGTTCCCGCGGAGTCAGAGTCACGGGAGACCCAGTACTTC; CDR3: CASSLVPAESESRETQYF
J: TRBJ2-6; size: many; D: TRBD1; V: TRBV7-9; DNA: TGTGCCAGCAGCGACCCGGATGGGACAGGGAATGCTGGGGCCAACGTCCTGACTTTC; CDR3: CASSDPDGTGNAGANVLTF
J: TRBJ2-2; size: few; D: NA; V: TRBV7-2; DNA: TGTGCCAGCACCCCACGTGGAGGGACGAACACCGGGGAGCTGTTTTTT; CDR3: CASTPRGGTNTGELFF
J: TRBJ1-5; size: many; D: NA; V: TRBV10-3; DNA: TGTGCCACAAAACACCGGGACGGCCGGGATCAGCCCCAGCATTTT; CDR3: CATKHRDGRDQPQHF
J: TRBJ2-7; size: NA; D: NA; V: TRBV5-6; DNA: TGTGCCAGCAGCTTGGACGGCGTATTGTTCTACGAGCAGTACTTC; CDR3: CASSLDGVLFYEQYF
J: TRBJ2-1; size: NA; D: TRBD2; V: TRBV29-1; DNA: TGCAGCAGTTACCTAGCGGGTGTAAATGAGCAGTTCTTC; CDR3: CSSYLAGVNEQFF
J: TRBJ2-2; size: few; D: TRBD1; V: TRBV7-2; DNA: TGTGCCAGTGCAGCTTCGGGACAGGGGCCAGGGGAGCTGTTTTTT; CDR3: CASAASGQGPGELFF
J: TRBJ1-1; size: many; D: NA; V: TRBV20-1; DNA: TGCAGTGCCCGAGGGAGCACTGAAGCTTTCTTT; CDR3: CSARGSTEAFF